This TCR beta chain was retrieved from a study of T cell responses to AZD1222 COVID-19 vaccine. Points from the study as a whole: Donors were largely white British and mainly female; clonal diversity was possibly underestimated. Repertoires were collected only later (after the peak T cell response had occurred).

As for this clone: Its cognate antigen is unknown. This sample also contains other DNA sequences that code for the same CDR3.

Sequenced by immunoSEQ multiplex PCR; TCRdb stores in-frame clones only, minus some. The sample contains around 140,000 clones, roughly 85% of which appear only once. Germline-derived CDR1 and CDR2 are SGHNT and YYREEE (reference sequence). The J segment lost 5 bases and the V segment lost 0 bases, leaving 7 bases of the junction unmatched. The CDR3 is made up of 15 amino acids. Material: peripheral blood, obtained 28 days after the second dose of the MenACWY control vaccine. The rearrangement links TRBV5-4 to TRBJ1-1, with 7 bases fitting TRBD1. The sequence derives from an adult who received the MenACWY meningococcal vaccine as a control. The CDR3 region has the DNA TGTGCCAGCAGCTTGGGACAGGGCGGGAATACTGAAGCTTTCTTT. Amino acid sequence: CASSLGQGGNTEAFF.